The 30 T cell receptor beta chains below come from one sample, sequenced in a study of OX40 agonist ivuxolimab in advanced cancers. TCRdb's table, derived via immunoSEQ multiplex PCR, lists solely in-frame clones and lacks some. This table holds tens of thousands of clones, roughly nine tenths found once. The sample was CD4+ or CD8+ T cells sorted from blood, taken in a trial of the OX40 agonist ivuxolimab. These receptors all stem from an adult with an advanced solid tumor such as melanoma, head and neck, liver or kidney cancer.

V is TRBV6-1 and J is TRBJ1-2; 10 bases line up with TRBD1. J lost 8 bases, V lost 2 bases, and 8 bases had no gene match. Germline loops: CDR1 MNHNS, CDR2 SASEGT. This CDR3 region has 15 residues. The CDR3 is CASSEYGTGVRGYTF. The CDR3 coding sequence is TGTGCCAGCAGTGAATATGGGACAGGGGTACGAGGCTACACCTTC.

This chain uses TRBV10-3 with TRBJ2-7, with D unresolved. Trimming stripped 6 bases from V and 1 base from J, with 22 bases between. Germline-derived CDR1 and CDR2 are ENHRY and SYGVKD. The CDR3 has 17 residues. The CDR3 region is CAISRPAGTQYSYEQYF. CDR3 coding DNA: TGTGCCATCAGCCGCCCGGCAGGAACCCAGTATTCCTACGAGCAGTACTTC.

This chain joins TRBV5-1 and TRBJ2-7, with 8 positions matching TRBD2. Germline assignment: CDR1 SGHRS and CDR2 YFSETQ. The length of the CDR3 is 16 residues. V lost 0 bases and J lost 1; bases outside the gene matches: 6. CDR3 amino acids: CASSLAEVAGSYEQYF. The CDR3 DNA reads TGCGCCAGCAGCTTGGCCGAAGTAGCGGGGTCCTACGAGCAGTACTTC.

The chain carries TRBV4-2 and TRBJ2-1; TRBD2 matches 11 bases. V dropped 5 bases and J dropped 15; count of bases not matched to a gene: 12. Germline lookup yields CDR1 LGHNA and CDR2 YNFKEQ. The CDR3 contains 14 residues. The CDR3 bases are TGTGCCAGCAGCTTGGGACTAGCGGCTCCTCCTCGGTTCTTC. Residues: CASSLGLAAPPRFF.

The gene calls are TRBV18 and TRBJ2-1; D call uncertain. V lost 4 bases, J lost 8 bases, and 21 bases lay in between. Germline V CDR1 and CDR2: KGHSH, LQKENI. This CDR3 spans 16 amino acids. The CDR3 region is CASSLTPRTSPDEQFF. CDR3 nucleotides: TGTGCCAGCTCACTAACACCCAGAACCAGCCCAGATGAGCAGTTCTTC.

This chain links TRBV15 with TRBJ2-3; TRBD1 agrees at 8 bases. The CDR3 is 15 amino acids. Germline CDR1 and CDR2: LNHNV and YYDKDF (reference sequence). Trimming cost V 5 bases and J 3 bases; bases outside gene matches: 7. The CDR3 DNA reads TGTGCCACCAGCCCGGACAGGGTGAGGACAGATACGCAGTATTTT. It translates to CATSPDRVRTDTQYF.

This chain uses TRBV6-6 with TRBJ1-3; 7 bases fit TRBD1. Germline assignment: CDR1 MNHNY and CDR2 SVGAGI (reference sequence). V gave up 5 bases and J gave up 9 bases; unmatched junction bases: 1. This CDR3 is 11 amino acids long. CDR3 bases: TGTGCCAGCAGTCCAGGGGGCACCATATATTTT. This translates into CASSPGGTIYF.

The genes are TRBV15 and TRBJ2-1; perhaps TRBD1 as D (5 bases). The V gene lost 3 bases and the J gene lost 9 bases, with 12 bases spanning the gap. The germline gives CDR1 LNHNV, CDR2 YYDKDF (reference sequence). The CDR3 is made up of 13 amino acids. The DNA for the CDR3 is TGTGCCACCAGCAGGGTGACAGTTAGTGAGCAGTTCTTC. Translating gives CATSRVTVSEQFF.

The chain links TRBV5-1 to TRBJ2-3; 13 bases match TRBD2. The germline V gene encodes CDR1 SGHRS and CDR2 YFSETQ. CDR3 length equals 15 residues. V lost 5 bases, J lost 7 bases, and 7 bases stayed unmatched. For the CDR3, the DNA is TGCGCCAGCAGTGGACTAGCGGGGGACCTCCATACGCAGTATTTT. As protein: CASSGLAGDLHTQYF.

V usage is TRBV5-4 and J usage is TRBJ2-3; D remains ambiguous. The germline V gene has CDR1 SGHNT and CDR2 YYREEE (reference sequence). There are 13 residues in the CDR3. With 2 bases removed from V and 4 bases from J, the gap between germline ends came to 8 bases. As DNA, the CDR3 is TGTGCCAGCAGCTTTACTGACCCAGATACGCAGTATTTT. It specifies CASSFTDPDTQYF. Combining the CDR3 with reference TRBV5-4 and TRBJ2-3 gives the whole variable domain ETGVTQSPTHLIKTRGQQVTLRCSSQSGHNTVSWYQQALGQGPQFIFQYYREEENGRGNFPPRFSGLQFPNYSSELNVNALELDDSALYLCASSFTDPDTQYFGPGTRLTVL.

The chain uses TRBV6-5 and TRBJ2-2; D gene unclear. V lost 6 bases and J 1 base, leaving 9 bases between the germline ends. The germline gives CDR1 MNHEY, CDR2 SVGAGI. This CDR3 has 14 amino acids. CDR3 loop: CASRARLNTGELFF. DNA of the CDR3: TGTGCCAGCAGGGCCAGGTTGAACACCGGGGAGCTGTTTTTT.

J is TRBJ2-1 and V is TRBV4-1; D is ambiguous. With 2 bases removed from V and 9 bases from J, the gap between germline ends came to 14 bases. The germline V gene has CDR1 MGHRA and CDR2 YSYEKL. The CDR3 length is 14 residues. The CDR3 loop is CASSQSLGLFEQFF. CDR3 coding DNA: TGCGCCAGCAGCCAATCCCTAGGTTTATTTGAGCAGTTCTTC.

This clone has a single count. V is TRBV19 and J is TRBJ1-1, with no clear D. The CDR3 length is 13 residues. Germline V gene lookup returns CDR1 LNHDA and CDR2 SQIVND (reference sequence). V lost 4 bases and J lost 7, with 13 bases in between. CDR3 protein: CASSRREFGEAFF. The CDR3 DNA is TGTGCCAGTAGTAGAAGGGAGTTCGGTGAAGCTTTCTTT.

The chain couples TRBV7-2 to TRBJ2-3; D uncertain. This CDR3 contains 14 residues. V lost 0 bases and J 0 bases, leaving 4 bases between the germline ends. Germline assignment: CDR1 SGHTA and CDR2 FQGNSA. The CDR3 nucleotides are TGTGCCAGCAGCTTAGCGTACAGCACAGATACGCAGTATTTT. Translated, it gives CASSLAYSTDTQYF.

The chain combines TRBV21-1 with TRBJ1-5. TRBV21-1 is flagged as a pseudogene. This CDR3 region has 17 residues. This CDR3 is CASSTNLGGVGNQPQHF. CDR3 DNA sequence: TGTGCCAGCAGCACCAACCTAGGGGGGGTTGGCAATCAGCCCCAGCATTTT.

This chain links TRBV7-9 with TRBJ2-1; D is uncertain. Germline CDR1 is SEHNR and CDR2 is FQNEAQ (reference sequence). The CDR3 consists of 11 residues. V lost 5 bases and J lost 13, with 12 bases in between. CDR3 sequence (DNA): TGTGCCAGCAGCACCGGTCGGCTACAGTTCTTC. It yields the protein CASSTGRLQFF.

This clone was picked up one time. The CDR3 reads CSVEDLNGGNTEAFF. CDR3 DNA sequence: TGCAGCGTTGAAGATCTGAATGGCGGGAACACTGAAGCTTTCTTT. The V call is TRBV29-1, the J call TRBJ1-1, with D uncertain. From germline, CDR1 is SQVTM and CDR2 ANQGSEA. Trimming removed 0 bases at V and 1 base at J, with 12 bases between. The CDR3 loop spans 15 amino acids. The full variable domain, rest sourced from reference TRBV29-1 and TRBJ1-1, is SAVISQKPSRDICQRGTSLTIQCQVDSQVTMMFWYRQQPGQSLTLIATANQGSEATYESGFVIDKFPISRPNLTFSTLTVSNMSPEDSSIYLCSVEDLNGGNTEAFFGQGTRLTVV.

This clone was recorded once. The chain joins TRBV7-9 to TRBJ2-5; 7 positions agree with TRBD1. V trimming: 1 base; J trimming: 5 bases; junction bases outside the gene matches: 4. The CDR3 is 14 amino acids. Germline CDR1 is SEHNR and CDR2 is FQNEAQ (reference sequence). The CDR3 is CASSLGGGWETQYF. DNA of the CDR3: TGTGCCAGCAGCTTAGGAGGGGGCTGGGAGACCCAGTACTTC.

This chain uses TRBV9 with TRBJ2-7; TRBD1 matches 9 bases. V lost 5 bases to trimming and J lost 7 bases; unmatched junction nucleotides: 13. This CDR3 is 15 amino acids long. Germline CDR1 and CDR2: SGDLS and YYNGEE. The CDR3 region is CASRSPRTGAGEQYF. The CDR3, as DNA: TGTGCCAGCAGAAGTCCAAGGACAGGGGCAGGAGAGCAGTACTTC. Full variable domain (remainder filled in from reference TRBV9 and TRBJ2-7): DSGVTQTPKHLITATGQRVTLRCSPRSGDLSVYWYQQSLDQGLQFLIQYYNGEERAKGNILERFSAQQFPDLHSELNLSSLELGDSALYFCASRSPRTGAGEQYFGPGTRLTVT.

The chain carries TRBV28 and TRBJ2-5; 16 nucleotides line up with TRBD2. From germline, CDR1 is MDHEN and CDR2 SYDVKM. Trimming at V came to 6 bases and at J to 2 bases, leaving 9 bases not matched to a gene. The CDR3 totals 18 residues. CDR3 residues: CASSKGLAGGQRQETQYF. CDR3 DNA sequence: TGTGCCAGCAGCAAGGGACTAGCGGGAGGGCAACGGCAAGAGACCCAGTACTTC.

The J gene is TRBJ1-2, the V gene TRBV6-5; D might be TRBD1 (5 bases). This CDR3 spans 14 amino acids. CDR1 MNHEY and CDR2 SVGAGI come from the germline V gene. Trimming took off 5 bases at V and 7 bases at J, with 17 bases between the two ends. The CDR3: CASSPQGPLPGYTF. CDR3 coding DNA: TGTGCCAGCAGTCCGCAGGGCCCTCTCCCTGGCTACACCTTC.

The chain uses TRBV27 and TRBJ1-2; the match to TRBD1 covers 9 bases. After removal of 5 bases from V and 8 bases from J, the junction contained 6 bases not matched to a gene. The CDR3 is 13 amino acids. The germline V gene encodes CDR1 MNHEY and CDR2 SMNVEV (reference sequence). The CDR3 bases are TGTGCCAGCAGTAAACAGGGGGCGCCGGGCTACACCTTC. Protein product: CASSKQGAPGYTF.

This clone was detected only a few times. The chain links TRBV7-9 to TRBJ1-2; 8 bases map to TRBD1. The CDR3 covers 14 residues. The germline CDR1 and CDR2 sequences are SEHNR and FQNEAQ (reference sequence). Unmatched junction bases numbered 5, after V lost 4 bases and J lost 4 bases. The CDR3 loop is CASSSQGAVYGYTF. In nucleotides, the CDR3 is TGTGCCAGCAGCTCTCAGGGGGCCGTCTATGGCTACACCTTC.

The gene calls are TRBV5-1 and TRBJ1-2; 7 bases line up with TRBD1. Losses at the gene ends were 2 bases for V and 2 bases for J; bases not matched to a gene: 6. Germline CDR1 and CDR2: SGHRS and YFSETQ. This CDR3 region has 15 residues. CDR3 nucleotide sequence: TGCGCCAGCAGCTTACAGGGGACAGCAAACTATGGCTACACCTTC. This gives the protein CASSLQGTANYGYTF. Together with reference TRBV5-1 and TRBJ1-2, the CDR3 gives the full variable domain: KAGVTQTPRYLIKTRGQQVTLSCSPISGHRSVSWYQQTPGQGLQFLFEYFSETQRNKGNFPGRFSGRQFSNSRSEMNVSTLELGDSALYLCASSLQGTANYGYTFGSGTRLTVV.

CDR3 DNA sequence: TGCGCCAGCAGCCAAGAGTTACGCCCGGGCTACACCTTC. Protein sequence: CASSQELRPGYTF. The chain has TRBV4-1 and TRBJ1-2; D is uncertain. Germline V gives CDR1 MGHRA, CDR2 YSYEKL. V lost 0 bases to trimming and J lost 8 bases, with 10 bases between them. The CDR3 covers 13 residues.

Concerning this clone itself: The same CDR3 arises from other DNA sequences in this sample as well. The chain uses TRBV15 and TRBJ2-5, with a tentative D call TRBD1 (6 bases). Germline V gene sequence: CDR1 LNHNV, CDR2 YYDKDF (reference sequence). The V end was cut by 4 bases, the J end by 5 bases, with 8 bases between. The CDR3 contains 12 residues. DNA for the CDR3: TGTGCCACCAGCAAGAGGGGGGAGACCCAGTACTTC. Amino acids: CATSKRGETQYF.

CDR3 in amino acids: CASSFRTDDTEAFF. The CDR3 nucleotides are TGTGCCAGTAGCTTTCGGACAGATGACACTGAAGCTTTCTTT. The V gene is TRBV19, the J gene TRBJ1-1; possible D gene TRBD1, 6 bases. CDR1 and CDR2 from the germline V gene are LNHDA and SQIVND (reference sequence). The CDR3 is 14 amino acids. V dropped 6 bases and J dropped 3 bases, with 14 bases sitting between them. Looking up the rest from reference TRBV19 and TRBJ1-1 gives the full variable domain: DGGITQSPKYLFRKEGQNVTLSCEQNLNHDAMYWYRQDPGQGLRLIYYSQIVNDFQKGDIAEGYSVSREKKESFPLTVTSAQKNPTAFYLCASSFRTDDTEAFFGQGTRLTVV.

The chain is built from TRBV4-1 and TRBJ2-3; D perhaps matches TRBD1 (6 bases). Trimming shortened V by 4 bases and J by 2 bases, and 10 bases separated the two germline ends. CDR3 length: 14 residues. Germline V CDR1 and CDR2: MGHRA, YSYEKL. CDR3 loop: CASSPRDNTDTQYF. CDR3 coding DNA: TGCGCCAGCAGCCCCCGGGACAACACAGATACGCAGTATTTT.

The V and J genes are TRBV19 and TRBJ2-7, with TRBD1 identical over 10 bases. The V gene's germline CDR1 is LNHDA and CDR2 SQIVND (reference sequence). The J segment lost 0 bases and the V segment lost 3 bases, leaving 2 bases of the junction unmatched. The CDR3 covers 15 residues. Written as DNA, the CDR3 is TGTGCCAGTAGTATCCGGGACAGGGGCTCCTACGAGCAGTACTTC. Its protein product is CASSIRDRGSYEQYF.

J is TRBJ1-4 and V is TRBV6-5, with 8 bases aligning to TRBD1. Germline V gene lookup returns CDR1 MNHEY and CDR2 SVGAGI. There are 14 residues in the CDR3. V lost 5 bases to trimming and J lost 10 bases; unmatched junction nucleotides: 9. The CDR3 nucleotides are TGTGCCAGCAGTCCAAAGGACAGGGTGGGAAAACTGTTTTTT. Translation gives CASSPKDRVGKLFF.